This T cell receptor beta chain was observed in a study of T cells in Graves' hyperthyroidism and ophthalmopathy. From RNA transcripts, TCR beta CDR3 regions were amplified. Primed by the HTBI set, a first-round RT-PCR was run on the TCR CDR3. TCRdb re-called the multiplex PCR reads through MiXCR, storing one row per CDR3 protein. Of 500,000 to 550,000 distinct CDR3 sequences in the sample, more than 20% were seen once. V was shortened by 2 bases and J by 3 bases, with 10 bases between the two germline ends. Germline CDR1 and CDR2: MNHEY and SVGAGI. This CDR3 region has 14 residues. This clonotype came up many times.

The V gene is TRBV6-5, the J gene TRBJ1-1, with D possibly TRBD1 on 6 matching bases. The sequence came from a man in his late teens or twenties with Graves' hyperthyroidism. Material: blood. CDR3 in amino acids: CASSYLGTHTEAFF. CDR3 sequence (DNA): TGTGCCAGCAGTTACCTAGGGACACACACTGAAGCTTTCTTT.